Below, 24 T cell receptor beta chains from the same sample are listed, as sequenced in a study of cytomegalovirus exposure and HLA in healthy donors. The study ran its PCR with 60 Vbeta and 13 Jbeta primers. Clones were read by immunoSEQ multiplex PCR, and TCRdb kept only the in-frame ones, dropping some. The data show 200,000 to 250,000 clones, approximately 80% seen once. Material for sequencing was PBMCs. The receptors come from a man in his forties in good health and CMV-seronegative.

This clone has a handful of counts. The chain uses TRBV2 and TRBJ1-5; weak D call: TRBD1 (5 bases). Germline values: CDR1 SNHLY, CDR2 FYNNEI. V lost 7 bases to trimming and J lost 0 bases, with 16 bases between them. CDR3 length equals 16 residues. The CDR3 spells CASTSGGSLSNQPQHF. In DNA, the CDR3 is TGTGCCAGCACCTCCGGGGGGAGCCTTAGCAATCAGCCCCAGCATTTT.

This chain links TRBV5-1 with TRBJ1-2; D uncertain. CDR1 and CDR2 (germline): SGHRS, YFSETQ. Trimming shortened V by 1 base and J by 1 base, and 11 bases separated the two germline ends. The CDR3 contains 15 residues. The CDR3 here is CASSLNGEINYGYTF. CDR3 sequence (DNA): TGCGCCAGCAGCTTGAATGGGGAGATTAACTATGGCTACACCTTC.

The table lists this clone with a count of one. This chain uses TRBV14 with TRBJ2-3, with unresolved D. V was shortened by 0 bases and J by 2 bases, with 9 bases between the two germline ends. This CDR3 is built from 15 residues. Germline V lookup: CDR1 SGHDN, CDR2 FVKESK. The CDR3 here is CASSQDRRHTDTQYF. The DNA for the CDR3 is TGTGCCAGCAGCCAAGATCGGCGGCACACAGATACGCAGTATTTT.

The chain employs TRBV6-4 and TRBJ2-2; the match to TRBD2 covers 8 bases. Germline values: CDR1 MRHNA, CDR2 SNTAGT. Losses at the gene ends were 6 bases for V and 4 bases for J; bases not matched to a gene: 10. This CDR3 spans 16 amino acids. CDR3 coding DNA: TGTGCCAGCAGAGCGGGACTAGTCCCGGGCACCGGGGAGCTGTTTTTT. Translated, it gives CASRAGLVPGTGELFF.

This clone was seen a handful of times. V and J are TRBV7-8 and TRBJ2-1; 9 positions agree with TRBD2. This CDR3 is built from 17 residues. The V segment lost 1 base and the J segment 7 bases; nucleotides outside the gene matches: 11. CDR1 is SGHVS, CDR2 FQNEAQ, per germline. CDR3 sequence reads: CASSLESWREGRNEQFF. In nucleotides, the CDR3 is TGTGCCAGCAGCTTAGAGTCCTGGCGGGAGGGCCGTAATGAGCAGTTCTTC.

As DNA, the CDR3 is TGTGCCATCAGTTACGGACAGGCGATGAACACTGAAGCTTTCTTT. Residues: CAISYGQAMNTEAFF. The chain employs TRBV10-3 and TRBJ1-1; 7 nucleotides line up with TRBD1. Germline V CDR1 and CDR2: ENHRY, SYGVKD. With 5 bases clipped from V and 0 bases from J, the junction kept 6 bases outside the gene matches. This CDR3 has 15 amino acids.

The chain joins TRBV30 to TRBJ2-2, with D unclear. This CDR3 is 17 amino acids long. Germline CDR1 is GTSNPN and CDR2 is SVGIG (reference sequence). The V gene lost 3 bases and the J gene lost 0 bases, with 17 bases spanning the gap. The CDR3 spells CAWSYTLHTTNTGELFF. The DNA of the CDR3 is TGTGCCTGGAGCTATACCTTGCACACTACGAACACCGGGGAGCTGTTTTTT. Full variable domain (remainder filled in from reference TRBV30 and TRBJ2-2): SQTIHQWPATLVQPVGSPLSLECTVEGTSNPNLYWYRQAAGRGLQLLFYSVGIGQISSEVPQNLSASRPQDRQFILSSKKLLLSDSGFYLCAWSYTLHTTNTGELFFGEGSRLTVL.

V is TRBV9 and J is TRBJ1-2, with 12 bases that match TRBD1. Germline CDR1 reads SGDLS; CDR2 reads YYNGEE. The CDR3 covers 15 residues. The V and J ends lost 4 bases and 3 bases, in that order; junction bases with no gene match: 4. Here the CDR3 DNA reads TGTGCCAGCAGCCAAGGGACAGGGGGCGACTATGGCTACACCTTC. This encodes CASSQGTGGDYGYTF.

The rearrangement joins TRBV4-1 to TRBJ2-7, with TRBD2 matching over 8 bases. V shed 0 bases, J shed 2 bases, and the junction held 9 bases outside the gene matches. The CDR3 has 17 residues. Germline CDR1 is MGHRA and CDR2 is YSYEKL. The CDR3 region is CASSQDTIGGAAYEQYF. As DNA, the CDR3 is TGCGCCAGCAGCCAAGATACTATCGGGGGGGCCGCCTACGAGCAGTACTTC.

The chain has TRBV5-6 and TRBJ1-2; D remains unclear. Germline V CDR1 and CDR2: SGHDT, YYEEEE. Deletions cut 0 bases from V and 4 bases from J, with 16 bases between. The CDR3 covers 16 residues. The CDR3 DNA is TGTGCCAGCAGCTTGGAAGCGCGGGTTGACCCCTATGGCTACACCTTC. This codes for CASSLEARVDPYGYTF.

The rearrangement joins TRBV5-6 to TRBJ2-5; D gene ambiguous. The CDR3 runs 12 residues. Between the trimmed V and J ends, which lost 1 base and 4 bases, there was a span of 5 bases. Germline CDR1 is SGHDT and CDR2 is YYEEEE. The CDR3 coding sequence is TGTGCCAGCAGCTTGTCCCTAGAGACCCAGTACTTC. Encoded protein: CASSLSLETQYF.

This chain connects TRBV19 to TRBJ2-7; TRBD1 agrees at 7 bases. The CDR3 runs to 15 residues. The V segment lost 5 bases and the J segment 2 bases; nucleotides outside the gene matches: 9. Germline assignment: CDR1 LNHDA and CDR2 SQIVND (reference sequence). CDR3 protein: CASSDRDRPTYEQYF. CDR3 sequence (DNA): TGTGCCAGTAGTGACAGGGACCGGCCAACCTACGAGCAGTACTTC.

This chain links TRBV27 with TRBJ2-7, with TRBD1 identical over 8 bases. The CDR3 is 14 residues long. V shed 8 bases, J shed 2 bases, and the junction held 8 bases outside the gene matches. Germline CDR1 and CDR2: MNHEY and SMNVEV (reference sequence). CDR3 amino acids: CASLRDRRPYEQYF. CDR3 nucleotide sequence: TGTGCCAGCTTGAGGGACAGGCGCCCCTACGAGCAGTACTTC.

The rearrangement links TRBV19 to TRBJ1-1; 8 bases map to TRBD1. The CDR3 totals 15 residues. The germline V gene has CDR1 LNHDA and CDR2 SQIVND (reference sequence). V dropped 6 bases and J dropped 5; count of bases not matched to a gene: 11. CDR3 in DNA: TGTGCCAGTAGGATCGCACAGGGGGAAAGAACTGAAGCTTTCTTT. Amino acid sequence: CASRIAQGERTEAFF.

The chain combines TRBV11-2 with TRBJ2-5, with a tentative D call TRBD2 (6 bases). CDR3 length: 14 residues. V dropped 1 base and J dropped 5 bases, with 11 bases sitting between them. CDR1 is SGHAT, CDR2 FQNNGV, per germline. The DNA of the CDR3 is TGTGCCAGCAGCTTAGCCGGGGGTGGGGAGACCCAGTACTTC. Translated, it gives CASSLAGGGETQYF.

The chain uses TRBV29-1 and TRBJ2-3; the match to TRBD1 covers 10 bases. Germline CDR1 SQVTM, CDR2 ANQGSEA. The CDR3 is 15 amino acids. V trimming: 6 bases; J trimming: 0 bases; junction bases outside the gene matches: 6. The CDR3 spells CSVAGTGDSTDTQYF. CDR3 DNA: TGCAGCGTAGCCGGGACAGGGGATAGCACAGATACGCAGTATTTT.

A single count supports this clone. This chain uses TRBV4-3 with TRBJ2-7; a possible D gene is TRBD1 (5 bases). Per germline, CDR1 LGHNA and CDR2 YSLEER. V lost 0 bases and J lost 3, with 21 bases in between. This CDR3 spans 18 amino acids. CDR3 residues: CASSQDYTGQRWGYEQYF. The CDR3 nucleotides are TGCGCCAGCAGCCAAGATTACACAGGACAACGATGGGGCTACGAGCAGTACTTC.

CDR3 amino acids: CASWARRAYEQYF. CDR3 DNA sequence: TGTGCCAGCTGGGCCCGGCGGGCCTACGAGCAGTACTTC. The rearrangement joins TRBV28 to TRBJ2-7, with D maybe TRBD2 (5 bases). The CDR3 has 13 residues. V lost 8 bases and J lost 2, with 13 bases in between. Germline CDR1 is MDHEN and CDR2 is SYDVKM.

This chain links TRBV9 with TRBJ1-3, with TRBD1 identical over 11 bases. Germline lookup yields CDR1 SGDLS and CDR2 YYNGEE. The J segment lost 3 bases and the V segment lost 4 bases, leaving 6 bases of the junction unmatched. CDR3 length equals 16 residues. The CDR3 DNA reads TGTGCCAGCAGCACTGGACAGGGGGCTTATGGAAACACCATATATTTT. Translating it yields CASSTGQGAYGNTIYF.

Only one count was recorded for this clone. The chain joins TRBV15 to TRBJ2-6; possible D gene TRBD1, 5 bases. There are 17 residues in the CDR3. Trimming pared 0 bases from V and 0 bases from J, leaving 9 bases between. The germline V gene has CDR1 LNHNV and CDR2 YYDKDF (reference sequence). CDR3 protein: CATSRDWGTSGANVLTF. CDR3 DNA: TGTGCCACCAGCAGAGATTGGGGCACCTCTGGGGCCAACGTCCTGACTTTC.

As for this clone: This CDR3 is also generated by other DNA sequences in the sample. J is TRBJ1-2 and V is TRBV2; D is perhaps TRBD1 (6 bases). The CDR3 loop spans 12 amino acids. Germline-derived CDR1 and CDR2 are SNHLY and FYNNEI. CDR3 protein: CALRRGDTGYTF. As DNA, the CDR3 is TGTGCGCTCAGACGAGGGGACACCGGCTACACCTTC.

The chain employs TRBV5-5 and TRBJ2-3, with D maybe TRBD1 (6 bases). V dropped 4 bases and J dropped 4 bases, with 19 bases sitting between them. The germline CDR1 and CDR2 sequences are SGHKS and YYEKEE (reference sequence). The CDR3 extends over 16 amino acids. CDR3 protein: CASSTPTGGRADTQYF. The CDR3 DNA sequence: TGTGCCAGCAGCACGCCGACAGGCGGGCGTGCAGATACGCAGTATTTT.

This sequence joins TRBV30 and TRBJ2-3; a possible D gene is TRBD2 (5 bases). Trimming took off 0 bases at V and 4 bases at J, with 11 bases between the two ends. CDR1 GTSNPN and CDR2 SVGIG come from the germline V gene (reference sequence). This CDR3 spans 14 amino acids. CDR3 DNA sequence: TGTGCCTGGAGTGTAGCGGCGGGTGCAGATACGCAGTATTTT. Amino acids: CAWSVAAGADTQYF.

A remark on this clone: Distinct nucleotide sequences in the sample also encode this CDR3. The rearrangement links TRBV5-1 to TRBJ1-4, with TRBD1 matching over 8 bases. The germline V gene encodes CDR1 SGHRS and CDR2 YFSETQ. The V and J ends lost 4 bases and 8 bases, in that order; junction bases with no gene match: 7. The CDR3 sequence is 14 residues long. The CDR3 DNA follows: TGCGCCAGCAGCCTTGGACAGGGAGGAGAAAAACTGTTTTTT. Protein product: CASSLGQGGEKLFF. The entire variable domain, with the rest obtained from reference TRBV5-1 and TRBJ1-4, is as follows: KAGVTQTPRYLIKTRGQQVTLSCSPISGHRSVSWYQQTPGQGLQFLFEYFSETQRNKGNFPGRFSGRQFSNSRSEMNVSTLELGDSALYLCASSLGQGGEKLFFGSGTQLSVL.